Listed here are 29 T cell receptor beta chains from one sample, sequenced in a study of T cells in women clearing cervical HPV infection (dated by TCRdb to between 2017 and 2018). Receptor libraries were prepared by the immunoSEQ multiplex PCR assay. Sourced from immuneACCESS, this table was stored by TCRdb with only in-frame sequences that have V and J called. A share of the clones is absent; for the studies checked, an unresolved V gene accounts for under half, and the remainder has no known explanation. This sample's table contains under 45,000 clones. The top ten clonotypes cover around 7.6% of the sample. Material: blood buffy coat. All receptors derive from a woman between 18 and 70 years old with a cervical HPV16 infection that either progressed to CIN3+ or cleared (not recorded which).

To note about this clone: The read ends 3 residues shy of where the CDR3 ends; the end is completed using the germline J gene. This chain uses TRBV7-2 with TRBJ2-1; 9 bases are a match to TRBD1. Germline loops: CDR1 SGHTA, CDR2 FQGNSA. Trimming took 3 bases from V and 9 from J; bases not matched to a gene: 6. The CDR3 extends over 14 amino acids. The part of the CDR3 DNA that was read is TGTGCCAGCAGCTTGGGGACAGGGAACGGTGAG. Residues: CASSLGTGNGE. The whole CDR3 protein is CASSLGTGNGEQFF.

A word on this clone: The CDR3 end falls 3 residues outside the read, so it is completed with the germline J gene. The V call is TRBV5-1, the J call TRBJ2-2, with TRBD1 identical over 9 bases. This CDR3 has 14 amino acids. Germline lookup yields CDR1 SGHRS and CDR2 YFSETQ. Unmatched junction bases numbered 6, after V lost 8 bases and J lost 4 bases. CDR3 DNA, as far as it was read: TGCGCCAGTACGGACAGGGGAACCACCGGGGAG. As protein: CASTDRGTTGE. The full CDR3 reads CASTDRGTTGELFF.

Comments on this clone: Read coverage stops 3 residues before the CDR3 terminus; the germline J gene supplies the remainder. The rearrangement joins TRBV20-1 to TRBJ1-1; weak D call: TRBD1 (5 bases). This CDR3 region has 13 residues. V lost 1 base, J lost 4 bases, and 10 bases lay in between. Germline-derived CDR1 and CDR2 are DFQATT and SNEGSKA (reference sequence). The covered CDR3 bases are TGCAGTGCTAGAGGGGCAGGGATCACTGAA. This codes for CSARGAGITE. The CDR3 as a whole reads CSARGAGITEAFF.

As for this clone: The read terminates 3 residues before the CDR3 end, so the remaining end is supplied by the germline J gene. The J gene is TRBJ2-7, the V gene TRBV19; 7 bases line up with TRBD2. After removal of 5 bases from V and 0 bases from J, the junction contained 4 bases not matched to a gene. The CDR3 contains 14 residues. Germline CDR1 is LNHDA and CDR2 is SQIVND (reference sequence). Partial CDR3 DNA: TGTGCCAGTAGTCCCCGGGACTACTCCTACGAG. Translated, it gives CASSPRDYSYE. The entire CDR3 protein is CASSPRDYSYEQYF.

Of note for this clone: From the germline J gene comes the end of the CDR3, since the read stops 3 residues before it. V gene TRBV11-1 combines with J gene TRBJ1-1, with D possibly being TRBD1 (5 bases). This CDR3 is 14 amino acids long. Trimming stripped 4 bases from V and 4 bases from J, with 13 bases between. Germline values: CDR1 SGHAT, CDR2 FQDESV (reference sequence). This CDR3 is CASSSGLSSTEAFF. The part of the CDR3 DNA that was read is TGTGCCAGCAGCTCGGGACTATCGAGCACTGAA.

On this clone: The CDR3 end is not reached by the read, which stops 3 residues before it; the germline J gene fills it in. J is TRBJ2-7 and V is TRBV20-1, with TRBD2 identical over 8 bases. CDR1 DFQATT and CDR2 SNEGSKA come from the germline V gene (reference sequence). V lost 5 bases and J lost 3; bases outside the gene matches: 3. This CDR3 is built from 12 residues. This CDR3 reads CSAFLAGYEQYF. Partial CDR3 DNA: TGCAGTGCTTTTCTAGCGGGCTACGAG.

Notes on this clone: The CDR3 end is not reached by the read, which stops 3 residues before it; the germline J gene fills it in. The V gene is TRBV28, the J gene TRBJ2-3, with TRBD2 matching 7 bases. Germline lookup yields CDR1 MDHEN and CDR2 SYDVKM. V was pared by 8 bases and J by 0 bases, with 8 bases of the junction left unmatched. This CDR3 spans 15 amino acids. The CDR3 here is CASHSSGASTDTQYF. The part of the CDR3 DNA that was read is TGTGCCAGCCACTCGAGCGGGGCTAGCACAGATACG.

Worth noting for this clone: The read gets to within 3 residues of the CDR3 end, and the germline J gene fills in the rest. This chain connects TRBV16 to TRBJ1-1, with 7 bases fitting TRBD1. The CDR3 spans 14 residues. Germline lookup yields CDR1 KGHSY and CDR2 FQNENV. CDR3 in amino acids: CASSQSSGQIFAFF. Partial CDR3 DNA: TGTGCCAGCAGCCAATCGTCGGGACAGATTTTC.

Comments on this clone: The CDR3 end falls 3 residues outside the read, so it is completed with the germline J gene. J is TRBJ1-1 and V is TRBV7-3; no clear D gene. The germline CDR1 and CDR2 sequences are SGHTA and FQGTGA. The CDR3 covers 14 residues. Trimming took off 6 bases at V and 1 base at J, with 12 bases between the two ends. CDR3 DNA, as far as it was read: TGTGCCAGCAGTCCGGCGGTCCCGAACACTGAA. As protein: CASSPAVPNTE. The whole CDR3 protein reads CASSPAVPNTEAFF.

In the case of this clone: The read terminates 3 residues ahead of where the CDR3 ends, so the germline J gene completes it. The rearrangement links TRBV10-2 to TRBJ1-1; TRBD1 might be the D (5 bases). The V end was cut by 6 bases, the J end by 2 bases, with 10 bases between. The CDR3 totals 13 residues. The germline gives CDR1 WSHSY, CDR2 SAAADI. The chain's CDR3 is CASRDIGNTEAFF. The part of the CDR3 DNA that was read is TGCGCCAGCAGGGACATAGGAAACACTGAA.

With respect to this clone: The CDR3 is cut off 3 residues early in the read; its end comes from the germline J gene. V usage is TRBV7-3 and J usage is TRBJ2-1; 11 positions match TRBD2. Germline loops: CDR1 SGHTA, CDR2 FQGTGA. The V and J ends lost 5 bases and 4 bases, in that order; junction bases with no gene match: 4. The CDR3 contains 15 residues. Incomplete CDR3 DNA: TGTGCCAGCAGCAAGCTAGCGGGGGGATACAATGAG. It codes for CASSKLAGGYNE. The complete CDR3 sequence is CASSKLAGGYNEQFF. Based on the CDR3 plus reference TRBV7-3 and TRBJ2-1, the full variable domain is GAGVSQTPSNKVTEKGKYVELRCDPISGHTALYWYRQSLGQGPEFLIYFQGTGAADDSGLPNDRFFAVRPEGSVSTLKIQRTERGDSAVYLCASSKLAGGYNEQFFGPGTRLTVL.

Comments on this clone: The read finishes 3 residues shy of the CDR3 end, and the germline J gene is used to complete it. The chain has TRBV10-3 and TRBJ2-7; a possible D gene is TRBD1 (6 bases). CDR1 is ENHRY and CDR2 is SYGVKD in the germline V gene. The CDR3 contains 14 residues. Trimming took off 11 bases at V and 0 bases at J, with 17 bases between the two ends. CDR3 DNA, as far as it was read: TGTGCCGCTATAGCCGGGACAAACTCCTACGAG. Translating gives CAAIAGTNSYE. The whole CDR3 sequence is CAAIAGTNSYEQYF.

As for this clone: The read finishes 3 residues shy of the CDR3 end, and the germline J gene is used to complete it. The chain carries TRBV7-7 and TRBJ1-3, with TRBD1 as a possible D gene (6 bases). The germline CDR1 and CDR2 sequences are SSHAT and FNYEAQ (reference sequence). The ends were cut back, 4 bases at V and 7 bases at J, with 11 bases in the middle. The CDR3 runs to 13 residues. The part of the CDR3 DNA that was read is TGTGCCAGCAGCTCTGGGAGGGGGAACACC. It yields the protein CASSSGRGNT. The CDR3 in its entirety is CASSSGRGNTIYF.

For this clone: The read gets to within 3 residues of the CDR3 end, and the germline J gene fills in the rest. V is TRBV19 and J is TRBJ1-3, with D possibly matching TRBD1 (6 bases). The CDR3 has 15 residues. Germline CDR1 and CDR2: LNHDA and SQIVND (reference sequence). The germline V and J ends were trimmed by 6 bases and 1 base, with 13 bases remaining between them. Incomplete CDR3 DNA: TGTGCCAGTAGACAAGACAGGTCTTCTGGAAACACC. The encoded protein is CASRQDRSSGNT. The full CDR3 protein is CASRQDRSSGNTIYF.

CDR3 DNA (partial): TGTGCCAGCAGCCAAGAAGGGGGTCCCCCCTACGAG. Its translation is CASSQEGGPPYE. The whole CDR3 is CASSQEGGPPYEQYF. The rearrangement links TRBV14 to TRBJ2-7; TRBD1 might be the D (6 bases). The CDR3 end lies 3 residues beyond the end of the read and is filled in from the germline J gene. Trimming pared 0 bases from V and 2 bases from J, leaving 11 bases between. This CDR3 spans 15 amino acids. The germline V gene has CDR1 SGHDN and CDR2 FVKESK. The full variable domain, completed using reference TRBV14 and TRBJ2-7, is EAGVTQFPSHSVIEKGQTVTLRCDPISGHDNLYWYRRVMGKEIKFLLHFVKESKQDESGMPNNRFLAERTGGTYSTLKVQPAELEDSGVYFCASSQEGGPPYEQYFGPGTRLTVT.

On this clone: Sequencing ends 3 residues short of the CDR3 end; the germline J gene provides the rest. This chain uses TRBV20-1 with TRBJ2-3, with D possibly matching TRBD2 (5 bases). Germline loops: CDR1 DFQATT, CDR2 SNEGSKA (reference sequence). V was shortened by 0 bases and J by 0 bases, with 19 bases between the two germline ends. The CDR3 consists of 18 residues. The sequenced CDR3 bases are TGCAGTGCTAGAGATCCCACCCCGTGGCGGACTAGCACAGATACG. This sequence encodes CSARDPTPWRTSTDT. The full CDR3 is CSARDPTPWRTSTDTQYF.

Details on this clone: The read comes to an end 3 residues before the CDR3 does, leaving the germline J gene to fill in the end. The chain recombines TRBV7-6 with TRBJ2-7; no clear D. Trimming stripped 4 bases from V and 6 bases from J, with 10 bases between. Per the germline V gene, CDR1 is SGHVS and CDR2 is FNYEAQ. The CDR3 covers 12 residues. Partial CDR3 DNA: TGTGCCAGCAGCTCGACTCCCCTCGAG. Translating it yields CASSSTPLE. The entire CDR3 reads CASSSTPLEQYF.

A word on this clone: The read stops 3 residues short of the end of the CDR3; the missing end is completed from the germline J gene. The rearrangement uses TRBV4-2 and TRBJ2-7; TRBD2 matches at 10 bases. The CDR3 has 14 amino acids. Germline V gene data show CDR1 as LGHNA and CDR2 as YNFKEQ. V was pared by 3 bases and J by 5 bases, with 4 bases of the junction left unmatched. Partial CDR3 DNA: TGTGCCAGCAGCCAGGACCTAGCGGGAGACGAG. It translates to CASSQDLAGDE. From start to end, the CDR3 is CASSQDLAGDEQYF.

A remark on this clone: The germline gene is not matched at one end of the junction; a read error may be the cause. The CDR3 end falls 3 residues outside the read, so it is completed with the germline J gene. The J gene is TRBJ2-5, the V gene TRBV19; D remains unclear. This CDR3 region has 12 residues. CDR1 and CDR2 (germline): LNHDA, SQIVND (reference sequence). The CDR3 spells CASSTPSETQYF. The sequenced part of the CDR3 DNA is TGTGCCAGCAGTACTCCCTCGGAGACC.

Worth noting for this clone: From the germline J gene comes the end of the CDR3, since the read stops 3 residues before it. The genes are TRBV14 and TRBJ2-3; the D is unclear. The CDR3 loop spans 15 amino acids. Trimming took 2 bases from V and 1 from J, leaving 10 bases between them. Germline CDR1 and CDR2: SGHDN and FVKESK. The part of the CDR3 DNA that was read is TGTGCCAGCAGCCAAATGCAGTTCGGCACAGATACG. Translating it yields CASSQMQFGTDT. Given in full, the CDR3 is CASSQMQFGTDTQYF.

The CDR3 loop reads CASSLGRGLDNQPQHF. The sequenced part of the CDR3 DNA is TGTGCCAGCAGCTTAGGTAGGGGCCTCGACAATCAGCCC. The chain is built from TRBV7-8 and TRBJ1-5, with D maybe TRBD1 (5 bases). With the read ending 3 residues before the CDR3 end, the germline J gene is used to fill in that end. Trimming removed 1 base from V and 3 bases from J, with 13 bases in between. The CDR3 has 16 amino acids. Germline V lookup: CDR1 SGHVS, CDR2 FQNEAQ.

CDR3 sequence reads: CASSQAPTDTQYF. The part of the CDR3 DNA that was read is TGCGCCAGCAGCCAAGCTCCCACAGATACG. The gene calls are TRBV4-1 and TRBJ2-3; no reliable D call. The observed sequence ends 3 residues before the CDR3 terminus, with the missing tail filled in from the germline J gene. V was shortened by 1 base and J by 2 bases, with 4 bases between the two germline ends. The length of the CDR3 is 13 residues. Germline V gene sequence: CDR1 MGHRA, CDR2 YSYEKL.

A note on this clone: The read terminates 3 residues ahead of where the CDR3 ends, so the germline J gene completes it. This chain links TRBV2 with TRBJ1-1, with 9 nucleotides matching TRBD1. CDR3 size: 19 residues. The germline CDR1 and CDR2 sequences are SNHLY and FYNNEI. Germline trimming cut 2 bases from V and 3 bases from J; bases unmatched to any gene: 16. The chain's CDR3 is CASSEIGWGLRQGDTEAFF. The covered CDR3 bases are TGTGCCAGCAGTGAAATCGGGTGGGGGCTCCGACAGGGGGACACTGAA.

Of note for this clone: The DNA ends 3 residues before the CDR3 does, and the rest of the CDR3 is filled in from the germline J gene. The V and J genes are TRBV5-6 and TRBJ1-5; D is unclear. Trimming stripped 2 bases from V and 7 bases from J, with 13 bases between. The CDR3 extends over 14 amino acids. Germline CDR1 is SGHDT and CDR2 is YYEEEE. The part of the CDR3 DNA that was read is TGTGCCAGCAGCTTTATGGCGGAAACGCAGCCC. Encoded protein: CASSFMAETQP. The entire CDR3 is CASSFMAETQPQHF. Drawing the rest from reference TRBV5-6 and TRBJ1-5, the complete variable domain is DAGVTQSPTHLIKTRGQQVTLRCSPKSGHDTVSWYQQALGQGPQFIFQYYEEEERQRGNFPDRFSGHQFPNYSSELNVNALLLGDSALYLCASSFMAETQPQHFGDGTRLSIL.

A remark on this clone: The read finishes 3 residues shy of the CDR3 end, and the germline J gene is used to complete it. V usage is TRBV28 and J usage is TRBJ2-2; 10 bases agree with TRBD1. This CDR3 is built from 17 residues. Losses at the gene ends were 3 bases for V and 4 bases for J; bases not matched to a gene: 8. Germline V gene sequence: CDR1 MDHEN, CDR2 SYDVKM. The sequenced part of the CDR3 DNA is TGTGCCAGCAGTTTGGCGTCGGGGGACAGGGGCACCGGGGAG. Its translation: CASSLASGDRGTGE. The entire CDR3 sequence reads CASSLASGDRGTGELFF. Based on the CDR3 plus reference TRBV28 and TRBJ2-2, the full variable domain is DVKVTQSSRYLVKRTGEKVFLECVQDMDHENMFWYRQDPGLGLRLIYFSYDVKMKEKGDIPEGYSVSREKKERFSLILESASTNQTSMYLCASSLASGDRGTGELFFGEGSRLTVL.

A remark on this clone: The CDR3 end falls 3 residues outside the read, so it is completed with the germline J gene. V usage is TRBV20-1 and J usage is TRBJ2-3; 9 bases align to TRBD2. Unmatched junction bases numbered 6, after V lost 4 bases and J lost 4 bases. The CDR3 covers 14 residues. Looked up from germline, CDR1 is DFQATT and CDR2 is SNEGSKA (reference sequence). Incomplete CDR3 DNA: TGCAGTGCTACCCGAGCGGGGGGATCAGATACG. Translating it yields CSATRAGGSDT. The whole CDR3 region reads CSATRAGGSDTQYF.

On this clone: The sequence runs out 3 residues before the end of the CDR3; the remainder is reconstructed from the germline J gene. The V gene is TRBV5-1, the J gene TRBJ2-2; possibly TRBD1 for D (6 bases). The CDR3 covers 15 residues. The germline CDR1 and CDR2 sequences are SGHRS and YFSETQ. The germline V and J ends were trimmed by 4 bases and 0 bases, with 10 bases remaining between them. The CDR3 reads CASSQGTTNTGELFF. CDR3 DNA, as far as it was read: TGCGCCAGCAGCCAAGGGACAACGAACACCGGGGAG.

Points on this clone: Coverage ceases 3 residues before the CDR3 finishes, and the germline J gene fills in the end. The gene calls are TRBV15 and TRBJ2-3; TRBD2 agrees at 9 bases. The germline gives CDR1 LNHNV, CDR2 YYDKDF (reference sequence). Trimming at V came to 5 bases and at J to 1 base, leaving 7 bases not matched to a gene. The CDR3 extends over 16 amino acids. CDR3 DNA, as far as it was read: TGTGCCACCAGCTCACCCGGGACTAGCCGCACAGATACG. Its translation: CATSSPGTSRTDT. The full CDR3 protein reads CATSSPGTSRTDTQYF.

Notes on this clone: The read finishes 3 residues shy of the CDR3 end, and the germline J gene is used to complete it. This sequence joins TRBV18 and TRBJ2-6, with 7 nucleotides matching TRBD1. V was clipped by 6 bases and J by 0 bases; unmatched bases: 8. The length of the CDR3 is 17 residues. Per the germline V gene, CDR1 is KGHSH and CDR2 is LQKENI. CDR3 DNA, as far as it was read: TGTGCCAGCTCGCCGACAGGGAGCCTCTCTGGGGCCAACGTC. This codes for CASSPTGSLSGANV. The complete CDR3 sequence is CASSPTGSLSGANVLTF. The entire variable domain, with the rest obtained from reference TRBV18 and TRBJ2-6, is as follows: NAGVMQNPRHLVRRRGQEARLRCSPMKGHSHVYWYRQLPEEGLKFMVYLQKENIIDESGMPKERFSAEFPKEGPSILRIQQVVRGDSAAYFCASSPTGSLSGANVLTFGAGSRLTVL.